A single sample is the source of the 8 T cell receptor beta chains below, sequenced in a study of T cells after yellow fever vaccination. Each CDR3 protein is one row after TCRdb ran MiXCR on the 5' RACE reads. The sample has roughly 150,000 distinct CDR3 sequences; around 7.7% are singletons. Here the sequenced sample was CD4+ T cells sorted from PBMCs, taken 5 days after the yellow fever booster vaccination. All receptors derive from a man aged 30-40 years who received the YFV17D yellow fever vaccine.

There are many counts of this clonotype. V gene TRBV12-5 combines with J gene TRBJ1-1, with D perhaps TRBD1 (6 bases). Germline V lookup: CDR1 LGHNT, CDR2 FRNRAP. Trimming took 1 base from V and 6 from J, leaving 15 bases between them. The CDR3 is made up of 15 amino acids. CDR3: CASGLGMPGVPEAFF. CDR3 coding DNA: TGTGCTAGTGGTTTGGGAATGCCAGGGGTCCCTGAAGCTTTCTTT.

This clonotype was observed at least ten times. The DNA for the CDR3 is TGCGCCAGCAGCCAAGGGCCGGGGATGAAAGAAAAACTGTTTTTT. It encodes CASSQGPGMKEKLFF. This chain uses TRBV4-3 with TRBJ1-4; D gene uncertain. Trimming took 1 base from V and 8 from J, leaving 14 bases between them. Germline CDR1 is LGHNA and CDR2 is YSLEER. The length of the CDR3 is 15 residues.

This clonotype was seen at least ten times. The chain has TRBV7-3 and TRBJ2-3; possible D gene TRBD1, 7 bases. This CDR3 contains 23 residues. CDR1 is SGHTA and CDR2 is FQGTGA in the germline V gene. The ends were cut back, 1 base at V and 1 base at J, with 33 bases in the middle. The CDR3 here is CASSLRTPGLQGVSGGGTDTQYF. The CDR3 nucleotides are TGTGCCAGCAGCTTAAGGACTCCGGGACTCCAGGGGGTTAGCGGTGGGGGCACAGATACGCAGTATTTT.

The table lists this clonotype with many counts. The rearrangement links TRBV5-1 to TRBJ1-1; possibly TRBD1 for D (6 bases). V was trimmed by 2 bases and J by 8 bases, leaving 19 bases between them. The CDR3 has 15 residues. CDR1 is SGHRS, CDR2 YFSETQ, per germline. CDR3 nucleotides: TGCGCCAGCAGCTTCCTTTTGGACAGCCCAAGAGAAGCTTTCTTT. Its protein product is CASSFLLDSPREAFF. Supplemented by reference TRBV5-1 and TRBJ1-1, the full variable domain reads KAGVTQTPRYLIKTRGQQVTLSCSPISGHRSVSWYQQTPGQGLQFLFEYFSETQRNKGNFPGRFSGRQFSNSRSEMNVSTLELGDSALYLCASSFLLDSPREAFFGQGTRLTVV.

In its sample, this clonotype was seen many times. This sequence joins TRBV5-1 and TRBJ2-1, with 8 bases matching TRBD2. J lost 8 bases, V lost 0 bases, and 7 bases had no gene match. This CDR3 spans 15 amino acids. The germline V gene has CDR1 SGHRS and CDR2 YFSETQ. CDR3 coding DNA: TGCGCCAGCAGCTTGGGCGGGAGGCGGTCAGATGAGCAGTTCTTC. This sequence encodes CASSLGGRRSDEQFF. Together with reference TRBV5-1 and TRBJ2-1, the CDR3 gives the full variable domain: KAGVTQTPRYLIKTRGQQVTLSCSPISGHRSVSWYQQTPGQGLQFLFEYFSETQRNKGNFPGRFSGRQFSNSRSEMNVSTLELGDSALYLCASSLGGRRSDEQFFGPGTRLTVL.

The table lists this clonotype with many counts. The CDR3 sequence is CASSPFQVGGGQETQYF. In DNA form, the CDR3 reads TGTGCCAGCAGCCCCTTCCAGGTTGGCGGCGGGCAAGAGACCCAGTACTTC. This chain connects TRBV5-6 to TRBJ2-5, with D possibly TRBD2 on 5 matching bases. This CDR3 has 17 amino acids. V shed 4 bases and J shed 2 bases, with 21 bases lying between them. The germline V gene encodes CDR1 SGHDT and CDR2 YYEEEE.

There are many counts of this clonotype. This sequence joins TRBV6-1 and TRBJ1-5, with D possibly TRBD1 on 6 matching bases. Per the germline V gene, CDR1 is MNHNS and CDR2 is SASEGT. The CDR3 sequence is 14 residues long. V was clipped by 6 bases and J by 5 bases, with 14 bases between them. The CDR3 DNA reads TGTGCCAGCAGGCCAGGGGTGGCCGATCAGCCCCAGCATTTT. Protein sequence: CASRPGVADQPQHF.

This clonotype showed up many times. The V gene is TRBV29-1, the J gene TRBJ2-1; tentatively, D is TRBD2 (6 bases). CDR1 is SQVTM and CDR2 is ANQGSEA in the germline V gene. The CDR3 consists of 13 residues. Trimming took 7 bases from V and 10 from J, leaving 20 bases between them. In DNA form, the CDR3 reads TGCAGCGCTCACCGGGGGACGACGGGGGAGCAGTTCTTC. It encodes CSAHRGTTGEQFF.